The T cell receptor beta chain described here comes from a study of blood T cell repertoires in COVID-19. Study context: Material from acute and convalescent COVID-19 was sourced from the United States, Italy and Spain. Sources were T cells, B-cell-depleted T cells, or PBMCs; the material itself was cDNA or gDNA.

In the original analysis: Amplified reference gene primers provided the basis for estimating nucleated cell counts. Some clones are missing from TCRdb's copy, which holds only in-frame ones; the method was immunoSEQ multiplex PCR. The V and J calls and the clone size are those of that table, but D and trimming were determined from the DNA. The sample includes roughly 70,000 clones, approximately 83% of them seen just once. The CDR3 runs 15 residues. Per germline, CDR1 MRHNA and CDR2 SNTAGT. With V trimmed by 5 bases and J by 5 bases, 6 bases remained unmatched. This clonotype was sampled from a woman aged 55 to 70 with acute or convalescent COVID-19. The specimen sequenced was peripheral blood. The rearrangement uses TRBV6-4 and TRBJ2-1, with TRBD2 identical over 10 bases. Here the CDR3 DNA reads TGTGCCAGCAGTAACATAGCGGGGGGTCACAATGAGCAGTTCTTC. This sequence encodes CASSNIAGGHNEQFF.